This passage covers 20 T cell receptor beta chains from one sample sequenced in a study of identical twins. TCRdb processed the 5' RACE reads anew with MiXCR; each CDR3 protein has one entry. The data contain some 500,000 distinct CDR3 sequences, 7.5% to 10% of them singletons. The sample was also linked to a second study, of yellow fever vaccine responses in identical twins.

Specimen: PBMCs. Receptors were obtained from a young woman in good health.

The table lists this clonotype with many counts. This chain connects TRBV12-3 or TRBV12-4 to TRBJ1-1; possibly TRBD1 for D (5 bases). CDR3 size: 15 residues. The V end lost 2 bases, the J end lost 2 bases, and 12 bases lay between the germline ends. The CDR3 here is CASSLLGLSNTEAFF. CDR3 nucleotides: TGTGCCAGCAGTTTATTGGGGCTTTCCAACACTGAAGCTTTCTTT.

The chain employs TRBV11-2 and TRBJ1-2; no clear D gene. The CDR3 is 14 amino acids. Trimming removed 4 bases from V and 5 bases from J, with 14 bases in between. Germline V gives CDR1 SGHAT, CDR2 FQNNGV. CDR3: CASSSDHGVYGYTF. CDR3 DNA: TGTGCCAGCAGCTCCGATCACGGGGTATATGGCTACACCTTC.

This sequence joins TRBV2 and TRBJ2-5; 8 bases match TRBD2. Germline trimming cut 3 bases from V and 3 bases from J; bases unmatched to any gene: 3. This CDR3 region has 14 residues. From germline, CDR1 is SNHLY and CDR2 FYNNEI. CDR3 coding DNA: TGTGCCAGCAGTGAGATTAGCGGGGAAGAGACCCAGTACTTC. Amino acids: CASSEISGEETQYF. Full variable domain (rest looked up from reference TRBV2 and TRBJ2-5): EPEVTQTPSHQVTQMGQEVILRCVPISNHLYFYWYRQILGQKVEFLVSFYNNEISEKSEIFDDQFSVERPDGSNFTLKIRSTKLEDSAMYFCASSEISGEETQYFGPGTRLLVL.

The chain joins TRBV7-9 to TRBJ2-5; D is undetermined. Germline CDR1 SEHNR, CDR2 FQNEAQ (reference sequence). The CDR3 has 14 residues. Trimming stripped 5 bases from V and 2 bases from J, with 12 bases between. The CDR3 DNA reads TGTGCCAGCAGCCTTAGAACAGAACAAGAGACCCAGTACTTC. Translated: CASSLRTEQETQYF.

This clonotype was seen a few times. V gene TRBV12-3 or TRBV12-4 combines with J gene TRBJ1-6; 7 nucleotides line up with TRBD1. The CDR3 has 15 amino acids. The V and J ends lost 6 bases and 5 bases, in that order; junction bases with no gene match: 7. In DNA, the CDR3 is TGTGCCAGCAGGCGACGACAGGGAGATAATTCACCCCTCCACTTT. This codes for CASRRRQGDNSPLHF.

About this clonotype: The junction and the germline gene differ at one end; a read error may be behind it. The V gene is TRBV28, the J gene TRBJ2-7; the D gene is possibly TRBD2 (6 bases). CDR3 length: 15 residues. Germline V gene data show CDR1 as MDHEN and CDR2 as SYDVKM. The CDR3: CASSFLTYYCGDSTF. CDR3 coding DNA: TGTGCCAGCAGTTTCTTGACGTATTATTGTGGGGACTCCACCTTC.

V and J are TRBV7-2 and TRBJ2-5; D is ambiguous. Germline loops: CDR1 SGHTA, CDR2 FQGNSA. V lost 9 bases and J lost 7, with 12 bases in between. CDR3 length: 11 residues. The chain's CDR3 is CASSRLGTQYF. In DNA, the CDR3 is TGTGCCAGTTCCCGGCTGGGGACCCAGTACTTC. The complete variable domain, with remaining parts taken from reference TRBV7-2 and TRBJ2-5, reads GAGVSQSPSNKVTEKGKDVELRCDPISGHTALYWYRQSLGQGLEFLIYFQGNSAPDKSGLPSDRFSAERTGGSVSTLTIQRTQQEDSAVYLCASSRLGTQYFGPGTRLLVL.

J is TRBJ1-5 and V is TRBV3-1; D uncertain. Germline loops: CDR1 LGHDT, CDR2 YNNKEL (reference sequence). V was cut by 5 bases and J by 2 bases, with 7 bases left in between. The CDR3 is 13 residues long. The chain's CDR3 is CASSAPGNQPQHF. CDR3 sequence (DNA): TGTGCCAGCAGCGCCCCCGGCAATCAGCCCCAGCATTTT.

This clonotype was detected only a few times. This rearrangement joins TRBV20-1 to TRBJ2-2, with D maybe TRBD2 (5 bases). V lost 3 bases, J lost 7 bases, and 12 bases lay in between. This CDR3 has 13 amino acids. Germline V gene lookup returns CDR1 DFQATT and CDR2 SNEGSKA (reference sequence). In DNA form, the CDR3 reads TGCAGTGCTAGTTCGCTAGCTTACGGGGAGCTGTTTTTT. It codes for CSASSLAYGELFF.

Many counts were recorded for this clonotype. The genes are TRBV28 and TRBJ2-5; 13 nucleotides align to TRBD2. This CDR3 has 19 residues. V gave up 6 bases and J gave up 0 bases; unmatched junction bases: 13. Germline-derived CDR1 and CDR2 are MDHEN and SYDVKM. CDR3 DNA: TGTGCCAGCAGCCCCGGGACTAGCGGGACACAACCGTACCAAGAGACCCAGTACTTC. Amino acid sequence: CASSPGTSGTQPYQETQYF.

The table lists this clonotype with many counts. This chain joins TRBV20-1 and TRBJ2-1; no reliable D call. The CDR3 has 18 residues. V lost 0 bases, J lost 0 bases, and 18 bases lay in between. Per germline, CDR1 DFQATT and CDR2 SNEGSKA (reference sequence). The CDR3: CSAREVVPRPSSYNEQFF. Here the CDR3 DNA reads TGCAGTGCTAGAGAGGTCGTCCCGCGCCCGAGCTCCTACAATGAGCAGTTCTTC.

Only a few counts were recorded for this clonotype. This chain uses TRBV30 with TRBJ2-1; no clear D. The V and J ends lost 4 bases and 6 bases respectively, with 13 bases between them. Looked up from germline, CDR1 is GTSNPN and CDR2 is SVGIG (reference sequence). This CDR3 is 13 amino acids long. The CDR3 reads CAWIGTLGNEQFF. The CDR3 DNA follows: TGTGCCTGGATTGGCACCCTAGGCAATGAGCAGTTCTTC. The complete variable domain, with remaining parts taken from reference TRBV30 and TRBJ2-1, reads SQTIHQWPATLVQPVGSPLSLECTVEGTSNPNLYWYRQAAGRGLQLLFYSVGIGQISSEVPQNLSASRPQDRQFILSSKKLLLSDSGFYLCAWIGTLGNEQFFGPGTRLTVL.

Many counts were recorded for this clonotype. The chain links TRBV12-3 or TRBV12-4 to TRBJ2-7; perhaps D is TRBD1 or TRBD2 (6 bases each). The CDR3 spans 15 residues. Trimming shortened V by 5 bases and J by 0 bases, and 14 bases separated the two germline ends. In nucleotides, the CDR3 is TGTGCCAGCAGTCCAGGAGGGACAAACTCCTACGAGCAGTACTTC. Its translation: CASSPGGTNSYEQYF.

This clonotype was seen a few times. The J gene is TRBJ2-2, the V gene TRBV28; 12 positions match TRBD1. The CDR3 loop spans 18 amino acids. V was pared by 6 bases and J by 1 base, with 9 bases of the junction left unmatched. Germline values: CDR1 MDHEN, CDR2 SYDVKM. CDR3 loop: CASSPGQGAEGNTGELFF. The DNA for the CDR3 is TGTGCCAGCAGCCCGGGACAGGGGGCGGAAGGGAACACCGGGGAGCTGTTTTTT.

J is TRBJ2-1 and V is TRBV18; D perhaps matches TRBD1 (6 bases). The CDR3 consists of 14 residues. The germline V gene has CDR1 KGHSH and CDR2 LQKENI. V was cut by 4 bases and J by 9 bases, with 16 bases left in between. The CDR3 DNA is TGTGCCAGCTCACTGGTAGGAGTCAGGGGTGAGCAGTTCTTC. Translated: CASSLVGVRGEQFF.

This clonotype was counted between two and nine times. The rearrangement joins TRBV3-1 to TRBJ2-1, with D possibly being TRBD2 (6 bases). This CDR3 is 12 amino acids long. Per the germline V gene, CDR1 is LGHDT and CDR2 is YNNKEL (reference sequence). The V end lost 4 bases, the J end lost 10 bases, and 11 bases lay between the germline ends. In nucleotides, the CDR3 is TGTGCCAGCAGCCCTCTTGGACTAGAGCAGTTCTTC. This sequence encodes CASSPLGLEQFF.

This clonotype was seen ten or more times. The chain is built from TRBV7-2 and TRBJ2-7; D call uncertain. V lost 3 bases to trimming and J lost 0 bases, with 9 bases between them. The CDR3 contains 14 residues. Germline V CDR1 and CDR2: SGHTA, FQGNSA. CDR3 bases: TGTGCCAGCAGCTTGCAGAGCAACTCCTACGAGCAGTACTTC. Amino acids: CASSLQSNSYEQYF.

This clonotype occurred a few times. The V call is TRBV24-1, the J call TRBJ2-1; 15 bases match TRBD2. The J segment lost 9 bases and the V segment lost 2 bases, leaving 4 bases of the junction unmatched. CDR1 is KGHDR, CDR2 SFDVKD, per germline. The CDR3 is 16 amino acids. As DNA, the CDR3 is TGTGCCACCAGTGATTACGGGACTAGCGGGAGGTTTGAGCAGTTCTTC. As protein: CATSDYGTSGRFEQFF.

The chain uses TRBV7-8 and TRBJ2-1; TRBD2 matches 8 bases. There are 15 residues in the CDR3. In germline, CDR1 is SGHVS, CDR2 FQNEAQ. V dropped 5 bases and J dropped 7; count of bases not matched to a gene: 10. In nucleotides, the CDR3 is TGTGCCAGCAGCCCAGCGGGAGTATGGACAAATGAGCAGTTCTTC. It yields the protein CASSPAGVWTNEQFF. Filled out from reference TRBV7-8 and TRBJ2-1, the complete variable domain reads GAGVSQSPRYKVAKRGQDVALRCDPISGHVSLFWYQQALGQGPEFLTYFQNEAQLDKSGLPSDRFFAERPEGSVSTLKIQRTQQEDSAVYLCASSPAGVWTNEQFFGPGTRLTVL.

This clonotype was observed at least ten times. This chain uses TRBV7-2 with TRBJ2-3; D not certain. The V end was cut by 5 bases, the J end by 2 bases, with 8 bases between. Germline CDR1 and CDR2: SGHTA and FQGNSA. This CDR3 is built from 13 residues. For the CDR3, the DNA is TGTGCCAGCAGCCCCGAGGTCACAGATACGCAGTATTTT. Translated, it gives CASSPEVTDTQYF.